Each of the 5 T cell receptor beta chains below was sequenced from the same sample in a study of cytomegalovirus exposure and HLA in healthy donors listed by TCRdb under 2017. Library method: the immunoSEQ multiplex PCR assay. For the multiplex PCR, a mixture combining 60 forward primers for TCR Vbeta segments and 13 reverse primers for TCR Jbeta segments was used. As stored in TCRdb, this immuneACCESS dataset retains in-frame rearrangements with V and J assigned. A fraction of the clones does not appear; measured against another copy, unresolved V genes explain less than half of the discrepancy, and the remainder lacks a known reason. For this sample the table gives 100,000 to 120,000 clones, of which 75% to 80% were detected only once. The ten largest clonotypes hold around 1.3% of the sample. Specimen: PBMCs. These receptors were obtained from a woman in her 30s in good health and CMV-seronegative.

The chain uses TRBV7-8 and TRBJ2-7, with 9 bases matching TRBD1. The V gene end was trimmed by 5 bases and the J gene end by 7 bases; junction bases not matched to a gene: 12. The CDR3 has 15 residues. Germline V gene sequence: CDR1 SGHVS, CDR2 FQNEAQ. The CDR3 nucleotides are TGTGCCAGCAGCGCGACCGGGACAGGGAGGGGAGAGCAGTACTTC. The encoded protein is CASSATGTGRGEQYF.

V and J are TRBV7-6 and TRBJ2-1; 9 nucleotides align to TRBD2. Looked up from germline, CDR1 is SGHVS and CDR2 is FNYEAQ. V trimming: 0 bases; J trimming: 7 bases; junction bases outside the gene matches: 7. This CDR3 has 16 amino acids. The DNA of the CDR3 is TGTGCCAGCAGCTTAGCTATCGGTACTAGCGGGAATGAGCAGTTCTTC. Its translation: CASSLAIGTSGNEQFF.

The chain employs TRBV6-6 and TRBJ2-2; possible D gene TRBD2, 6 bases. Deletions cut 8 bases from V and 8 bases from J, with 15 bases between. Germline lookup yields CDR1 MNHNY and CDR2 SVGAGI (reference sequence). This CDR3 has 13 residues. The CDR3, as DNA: TGTGCCAGCCAGACGGAGGGATGGGGGGAGCTGTTTTTT. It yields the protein CASQTEGWGELFF.

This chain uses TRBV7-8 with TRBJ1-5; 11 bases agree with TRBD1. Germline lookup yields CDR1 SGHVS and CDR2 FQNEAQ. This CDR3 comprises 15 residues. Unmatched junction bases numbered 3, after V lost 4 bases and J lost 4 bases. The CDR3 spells CASSYGQGANQPQHF. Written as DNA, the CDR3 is TGTGCCAGCAGCTACGGACAGGGGGCTAATCAGCCCCAGCATTTT. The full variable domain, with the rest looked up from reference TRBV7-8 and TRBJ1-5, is GAGVSQSPRYKVAKRGQDVALRCDPISGHVSLFWYQQALGQGPEFLTYFQNEAQLDKSGLPSDRFFAERPEGSVSTLKIQRTQQEDSAVYLCASSYGQGANQPQHFGDGTRLSIL.

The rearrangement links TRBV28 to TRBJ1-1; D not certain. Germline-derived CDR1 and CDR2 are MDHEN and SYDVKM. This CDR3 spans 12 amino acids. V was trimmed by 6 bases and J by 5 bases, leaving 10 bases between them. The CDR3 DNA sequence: TGTGCCAGCAGGGCGGGCCTGACTGAAGCTTTCTTT. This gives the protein CASRAGLTEAFF.